The subject of this entry is one TCR beta chain. What this receptor recognizes is not known. Per-base quality was not reported, and no clone a single base away is much larger than it. The cohort comprised 710 or so healthy bone marrow donors. Cohort members were all nominally healthy when sampled, although unrecorded immune exposures were likely present. The donor tested CMV seronegative and was one of the 352 seronegative cohort members. Every donor gave a peripheral blood sample, and the peripheral blood mononuclear cells from that sample were used for TCR beta sequencing. Genomic DNA was extracted from the blood cell samples with the Qiagen DNeasy Blood Extraction Kit. The method behind the library was the immunoSEQ multiplex PCR assay. A mixture of 60 forward primers for TCR Vbeta segments and 13 reverse primers for TCR Jbeta segments was used in the multiplex PCR. Amplification of the CDR3 region of rearranged TCR beta genes was performed with a multiplex PCR assay on genomic DNA. The Illumina HiSeq System was used to sequence the amplified TCR beta libraries as 87-base-pair reads. The source study handled its data this way. A later analysis counted some 80 million unique TCR beta chains across the 550 to 750 repertoires, and 10 million to 11 million of these chains were shared by at least two donors. Raw reads were error-corrected and collapsed into unique sequences by a nearest-neighbor algorithm in which closely related sequences were merged to remove PCR and sequencing errors. Alignment of CDR3 sequences to IMGT reference sequences was used to assign V, D and J gene segments. For a sequence to be retained, at least a six-nucleotide match to both a V gene segment and a J gene segment was required. Rearrangements were called productive when the CDR3 lacked stop codons and stayed in frame with V and J; all others were non-productive. CDR3 was defined by IMGT convention, running from the second conserved V-encoded cysteine to the conserved J-encoded phenylalanine. In an earlier analysis of more than 550 of the donors, sequences lacking an unambiguous match to a single V gene segment were excluded. An earlier analysis of a few hundred of the donors called V segments functional above 56.7% productive rearrangements and segregating when the between-donor standard deviation exceeded 5%. A statistical classification framework was built for diagnosing cytomegalovirus status from the catalog of TCR beta chain sequences. A later analysis assigned V and J genes by comparing TCR nucleotide sequences with IMGT/GENE-DB human TR gene sequences. A later analysis assigned CDR3 sequences and most-parsimonious VDJ recombination scenarios with the TCRdist pipeline. A later analysis defined each TCR beta chain by its CDR3 amino acid sequence plus V-gene family, and excluded reads lacking a unique V-gene family. To address suspected cross-contamination and a sequencing artifact, a later analysis removed 550 to 750 highly shared, low-generation-probability nucleotide sequences. For each public chain, a later analysis derived a clonal expansion index from normalized ranks of inferred template counts within each repertoire. In a later analysis, generation probabilities were computed with a VDJ recombination model fitted to out-of-frame rearrangements, and the resulting probabilities were checked against IGoR. In a later analysis, TCR-TCR, TCR-HLA and TCR-CMV co-occurrence was scored with hypergeometric tests, and a repertoire-size bias correction was applied to TCR pairs. A later analysis estimated false discovery rates by permuting HLA or CMV assignments 20 times. In a later analysis, co-occurring TCRs were grouped using DBSCAN, with TCRdist sequence similarity added in when clustering inside HLA-allele-positive subsets. Repertoires with fewer than 30,000 or more than 120,000 public chains were left out of co-occurrence clustering, as were five repertoires with anomalous nucleotide sharing. TCRdb provides this immuneACCESS table in a form limited to in-frame rearrangements. Some clones are lacking; in checked studies, under half of them reflect an unresolved V gene, and why the rest are absent is not known. That table is the source of V, J and clone size, and D and trimming were worked out from the DNA. The sample table records 140,000 to 150,000 clones; 76% of these occur just once. The top ten clones comprise around 1.7% of the sample.

A distance of 10 bases separates the germline ends of V and J, which lose 7 bases and 4 bases respectively. From a lookup of the germline V gene, CDR1 and CDR2 are SNHLY and FYNNEI. The CDR3 starts with the cysteine, ends with the phenylalanine, and has 13 residues. Solely the CDR3 DNA is kept, with 39 bases framed from the first base. These data originate in a study of cytomegalovirus exposure and HLA in healthy donors (dated by TCRdb to about 2017). At the level of the whole study: According to an earlier analysis of several hundred of the donors, some 170 million T cells yielded roughly 100 million unique TCR beta sequences and about 300 Gb of sequence data. Roughly 300 gigabases of sequencing data and around 88 million unique TCR sequences made up an early release that covered approximately 650 HLA-typed donors. Among the approximately 430 genotyped donors, roughly 80% belonged to the genetic ancestry cluster associated with self-reported Caucasian donors. The study aimed to test whether signatures of past pathogen exposure could be identified by cataloging public T cell receptors. The study used immunosequencing to profile the T cell repertoires of 670 or so subjects and linked those repertoires to cytomegalovirus serostatus. In addition to the first cohort of around 670 subjects, a separate validation cohort of around 110 different subjects was used. High-throughput TCR immunosequencing, statistical association of individual TCRs with disease status, and machine learning were combined to predict cytomegalovirus infection status. A later analysis re-examined previously published TCR beta repertoires from about 700 donors and added high-resolution HLA genotyping to investigate patterns of TCR occurrence. The later analysis used no new phenotypic data to find candidate immune exposures, relying instead on TCR beta sequences and their occurrence across donors. An earlier analysis of 450 to 750 of the donors used high-throughput TCR beta sequencing to judge whether each TCR beta V gene segment behaved as functional or pseudogenic. Donor age, sex, ethnicity and CMV serostatus were compiled together with the repertoire data. In a later genetic analysis, genome-wide SNP genotypes for 398 of the 666 donors were used, and that subset was treated as a discovery cohort. Every repertoire in the discovery cohort had been generated on one and the same sequencing platform. HLA typing covered class I and class II loci at four-digit resolution. Typing coverage differed by locus: A, B, C, DRB1 and DQB1 were typed in about 629-640 donors, DQA1 in 522, DPA1 in some 610, and DPB1 in 400 to 480. Four or five DR-DQ haplotypes were handled as single units for association and clustering because linkage in the cohort was strong. Among 398 genotyped donors of the cohort, an average of around 220,000 unique TCR beta nucleotide sequences was sequenced per donor, of which 15% to 20% were non-productive. Here is what the overall study found, with its caveats: About 17 rarely observed V segments, including chromosome 9 orphons, were excluded from the earlier analysis of several hundred of the donors because counts were too low. Correlated functional status among segregating V segments might reflect linkage disequilibrium, but an unknown experimental factor could not be ruled out. A further reported finding was that TCR beta sequences accurately predicted the HLA-A and HLA-B alleles for most subjects in the first cohort. According to a later genetic analysis, donors in an Asian-associated ancestry cluster had fewer N-insertions in productive TCRs than the roughly 700-donor mean. The only immune exposure information available for the cohort was CMV serostatus. Sequencing depth was assumed to be roughly uniform across donors in the presence/absence analyses, though that assumption may not hold. When HLA alleles, especially DR and DQ, strongly co-occurred, TCR associations were difficult to assign to individual alleles. In a later analysis, most CMV-associated TCR beta chains were found to appear HLA-restricted, with HLA associations seemingly driven largely by CMV exposure. It was suggested by the authors that the approach could potentially be generalized to other disease states and immunological phenotypes. The classifier was reported to diagnose cytomegalovirus status with high specificity and sensitivity in both the original and validation cohorts. In a later analysis, HLA-associated TCR beta chains showed more clonal expansion and lower generation probabilities than non-associated chains that were equally common. In an earlier analysis of approximately 590 of the donors, most TCR beta V segments were observed in productive rearrangements about 90% or about 30% of the time, broadly matching IMGT annotations. According to a later analysis, TCR association rates differed among HLA loci, with DRB1 alleles showing the most associated TCRs and HLA-C alleles showing the fewest. In a later genetic analysis, a missense DCLRE1C variant was associated with V-gene and J-gene trimming of TCR beta chains, and the association was replicated in an independent cohort. According to a later analysis, parvovirus B19, influenza, CMV and Epstein-Barr virus appeared linked to several top co-occurrence clusters. A cluster of highly shared sequence variants was judged likely to represent a technical artifact of the sequencing pipeline. In this cohort, only TCR beta chains were sequenced, and detectable features were limited by the absence of alpha or paired-chain data. The 87-base-pair reads could not distinguish some IMGT-functional V segments, including TRBV6-2 and TRBV6-3, so those segments were excluded. Across donors, most TCR sequences were observed very rarely, whereas some public TCRs were present in many individuals. In vitro tests confirmed that three of the cytomegalovirus-associated TCR beta chains recognize cytomegalovirus antigens. At a false discovery rate of 0.05, a later analysis linked 16,951 TCR beta sequences to specific HLA alleles. Because HLA typing was unavailable for some donors at each locus, only the typed subset was used in association tests. The study listed 150 to 200 TCR beta chains as associated with cytomegalovirus.

This sequence uses TRBV2 and TRBJ1-4; the D gene identity is not certain. The TCR comes from a woman aged 40 to 50 in good health and CMV-seronegative. Sequenced input: PBMCs. The DNA reads as follows: TGTGCCAGCACTAGAGGAGTTAATGAAAAACTGTTTTTT. This translates into CASTRGVNEKLFF. The full variable domain, completed from the reference TRBV2 and TRBJ1-4 proteins outside the CDR3, reads EPEVTQTPSHQVTQMGQEVILRCVPISNHLYFYWYRQILGQKVEFLVSFYNNEISEKSEIFDDQFSVERPDGSNFTLKIRSTKLEDSAMYFCASTRGVNEKLFFGSGTQLSVL.